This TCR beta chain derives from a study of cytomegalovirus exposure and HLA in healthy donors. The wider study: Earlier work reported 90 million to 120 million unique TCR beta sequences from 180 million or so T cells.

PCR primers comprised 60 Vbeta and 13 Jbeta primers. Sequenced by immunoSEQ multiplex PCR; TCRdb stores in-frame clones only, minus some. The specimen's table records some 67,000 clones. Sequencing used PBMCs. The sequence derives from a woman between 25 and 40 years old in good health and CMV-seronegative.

The CDR3 nucleotides are TGTGCCAGCAGCTCGATACCCGGGACAGGTGGCTACGAGCAGTACTTC. Translation gives CASSSIPGTGGYEQYF. The chain joins TRBV27 to TRBJ2-7, with 8 bases identical to TRBD1. V shed 6 bases and J 3 bases; nucleotides not matched to a gene: 13. The CDR3 extends over 16 amino acids. Germline V gene data show CDR1 as MNHEY and CDR2 as SMNVEV (reference sequence).